This T cell receptor (beta chain) was recovered during a study of CD8+CD57+ T cells in acquired aplastic anemia. Study-level information: On average, sorted CD4+ and CD8+ cells gave roughly 3 ug of DNA.

Study results and caveats: Patients and controls were found to share roughly 31 CD8+ CDR3 sequences. Statistical testing detected no significant gap in CD8+ Simpson's diversity between patients and controls.

CDR1 SGHTA and CDR2 FQGNSA come from the germline V gene. The CDR3 has 13 residues. Trimming at V came to 3 bases and at J to 7 bases, leaving 2 bases not matched to a gene. Genomic DNA constituted the template upon which TCR beta VDJ and CDR3 profiling was performed. One entry per CDR3 protein results from TCRdb running MiXCR on the reads. The sample shows more than 200,000 distinct CDR3 sequences, roughly 50% of them seen only once. Comment on this clonotype: Its antigen is still unknown.

CD8+CD57+ cell expansion, shown by flow cytometry, had occurred in the patients selected for sequencing. Therapy had not been given to patients before blood sampling. Sequenced material: sorted CD4+, CD8+, or CD8+CD57+ T cells (not recorded which) from PBMCs. The sequence was obtained from a human donor with aplastic anemia. The chain combines TRBV7-2 with TRBJ1-3, with TRBD1 identical over 8 bases. The CDR3 protein is CASSFRTGNTIYF. The CDR3 coding sequence is TGTGCCAGCAGCTTTAGGACAGGGAACACCATATATTTT.